The 20 T cell receptor beta chains presented below share a single source sample, sequenced in a study of T cell responses to AZD1222 COVID-19 vaccine (dated by TCRdb to the early 2020s). The library was prepared using the immunoSEQ multiplex PCR assay. Imported from immuneACCESS, the table was reduced by TCRdb to in-frame sequences with V and J called. These copies leave out some clones; in studies compared against another copy, an unresolved V gene accounts for under half, and the cause of the remainder is not known. A total of fewer than 300,000 clones appear in this sample, more than 80% of them only once. The ten largest clones take up less than 0.6% of the sample. In the paper's terms, the time point label means: baseline before first vaccination. Specimen: peripheral blood, collected on day 0 of AZD1222 vaccination. These receptors all stem from an adult in good health.

The sample holds a few counts of this clone. This rearrangement joins TRBV7-9 to TRBJ1-3, with a possible D match to TRBD1 (5 bases). CDR3 size: 16 residues. V was clipped by 1 base and J by 0 bases, with 10 bases between them. Germline V gene lookup returns CDR1 SEHNR and CDR2 FQNEAQ (reference sequence). CDR3 sequence (DNA): TGTGCCAGCAGCTTAGGGGCGGGGGGCTCTGGAAACACCATATATTTT. Translated, it gives CASSLGAGGSGNTIYF.

The genes are TRBV24-1 and TRBJ1-2; D call uncertain. Trimming stripped 4 bases from V and 5 bases from J, with 7 bases between. Germline V CDR1 and CDR2: KGHDR, SFDVKD. The CDR3 has 12 residues. The CDR3 region has the DNA TGTGCCACCAGTGAAGAGGGTTATGGCTACACCTTC. Amino acids: CATSEEGYGYTF.

The chain combines TRBV9 with TRBJ1-5; D might be TRBD1 (6 bases). Germline CDR1 is SGDLS and CDR2 is YYNGEE. The CDR3 loop spans 14 amino acids. V lost 0 bases and J 7 bases, leaving 11 bases between the germline ends. The CDR3 DNA reads as TGTGCCAGCAGCGTAGAGGACAGTACGCAGCCCCAGCATTTT. Translation: CASSVEDSTQPQHF.

This chain connects TRBV9 to TRBJ1-2, with 7 bases identical to TRBD1. The V gene's germline CDR1 is SGDLS and CDR2 YYNGEE. V lost 0 bases and J lost 7; bases outside the gene matches: 6. The CDR3 consists of 14 residues. CDR3 amino acids: CASSVVGGPGGYTF. CDR3 sequence (DNA): TGTGCCAGCAGCGTAGTAGGGGGCCCAGGTGGCTACACCTTC.

The rearrangement joins TRBV5-1 to TRBJ1-1; TRBD1 aligns across 7 bases. The germline V gene encodes CDR1 SGHRS and CDR2 YFSETQ. The V gene end was trimmed by 0 bases and the J gene end by 1 base; junction bases not matched to a gene: 0. CDR3 length: 14 amino acids. CDR3 nucleotide sequence: TGCGCCAGCAGCTTGGGGACAGGGAACACTGAAGCTTTCTTT. Translation: CASSLGTGNTEAFF.

The rearrangement uses TRBV7-2 and TRBJ1-5, with D hard to call. The V end was cut by 5 bases, the J end by 3 bases, with 11 bases between. This CDR3 has 14 residues. Germline CDR1 reads SGHTA; CDR2 reads FQGNSA. The CDR3 reads CASSPGRANQPQHF. The CDR3 DNA is TGTGCCAGCAGCCCCGGAAGGGCCAATCAGCCCCAGCATTTT. The full variable domain, completed using reference TRBV7-2 and TRBJ1-5, is GAGVSQSPSNKVTEKGKDVELRCDPISGHTALYWYRQSLGQGLEFLIYFQGNSAPDKSGLPSDRFSAERTGGSVSTLTIQRTQQEDSAVYLCASSPGRANQPQHFGDGTRLSIL.

This clone was detected only once. The chain combines TRBV28 with TRBJ2-1; the match to TRBD1 covers 7 bases. Germline V lookup: CDR1 MDHEN, CDR2 SYDVKM. The V and J ends lost 5 bases and 4 bases, in that order; junction bases with no gene match: 11. This CDR3 has 16 amino acids. CDR3 coding DNA: TGTGCCAGCAGTCCCCCCGGACAGGCGACTTACAATGAGCAGTTCTTC. This codes for CASSPPGQATYNEQFF.

This clone came up a few times. This sequence joins TRBV5-4 and TRBJ1-1; D call uncertain. Trimming pared 0 bases from V and 8 bases from J, leaving 8 bases between. Germline CDR1 and CDR2: SGHNT and YYREEE (reference sequence). The CDR3 is 12 residues long. CDR3 protein: CASSLDSSEAFF. The CDR3, as DNA: TGTGCCAGCAGCTTGGACAGTTCGGAAGCTTTCTTT. Supplemented by reference TRBV5-4 and TRBJ1-1, the full variable domain reads ETGVTQSPTHLIKTRGQQVTLRCSSQSGHNTVSWYQQALGQGPQFIFQYYREEENGRGNFPPRFSGLQFPNYSSELNVNALELDDSALYLCASSLDSSEAFFGQGTRLTVV.

The chain is built from TRBV19 and TRBJ2-3; D might be TRBD1 or TRBD2, each matching 5 bases. V was clipped by 0 bases and J by 0 bases, with 25 bases between them. This CDR3 has 21 residues. Germline lookup yields CDR1 LNHDA and CDR2 SQIVND (reference sequence). The CDR3 DNA reads TGTGCCAGTAGTATAGATCGAGGACGAGGGTCGGGACCCCTCAGCACAGATACGCAGTATTTT. Its protein is CASSIDRGRGSGPLSTDTQYF.

The chain carries TRBV12-3 or TRBV12-4 and TRBJ2-1, with D maybe TRBD1 (6 bases). This CDR3 region has 12 residues. The V and J ends lost 3 bases and 8 bases respectively, with 8 bases between them. CDR3: CASSFAGDEQFF. CDR3 bases: TGTGCCAGCAGTTTTGCAGGGGATGAGCAGTTCTTC.

The chain uses TRBV7-9 and TRBJ2-7; 10 bases agree with TRBD2. With 5 bases clipped from V and 4 bases from J, the junction kept 17 bases outside the gene matches. This CDR3 region has 18 residues. Germline loops: CDR1 SEHNR, CDR2 FQNEAQ (reference sequence). Here the CDR3 reads CASSKRSHLAGVEYEQYF. In DNA form, the CDR3 reads TGTGCCAGCAGCAAGCGTTCCCATCTAGCGGGAGTGGAGTACGAGCAGTACTTC.

The chain recombines TRBV5-4 with TRBJ1-1, with TRBD1 matching 7 bases. J was trimmed by 1 base and V by 0 bases; bases with no gene match: 3. Germline V gives CDR1 SGHNT, CDR2 YYREEE (reference sequence). This CDR3 comprises 15 residues. Written as DNA, the CDR3 is TGTGCCAGCAGCTTGGGAGCAGGGGGGAACACTGAAGCTTTCTTT. As protein: CASSLGAGGNTEAFF.

The rearrangement joins TRBV27 to TRBJ2-1, with D possibly TRBD1 on 7 matching bases. In germline, CDR1 is MNHEY, CDR2 SMNVEV (reference sequence). The length of the CDR3 is 14 residues. Trimming left V 0 bases short and J 9 bases short, with 12 bases between. The CDR3 region has the DNA TGTGCCAGCAGTTTATCGATCAGGGGGGTTGAGCAGTTCTTC. This gives the protein CASSLSIRGVEQFF.

In its sample, this clone was seen once. The rearrangement joins TRBV10-3 to TRBJ1-2, with 9 bases fitting TRBD1. CDR3 length: 12 residues. The germline CDR1 and CDR2 sequences are ENHRY and SYGVKD. The ends lost 9 bases at V and 6 bases at J; junction bases unmatched: 5. The CDR3 DNA follows: TGTGCCATGTGGACAGGGGTCAATGGCTACACCTTC. Its protein product is CAMWTGVNGYTF.

The gene calls are TRBV18 and TRBJ2-7, with TRBD1 identical over 7 bases. V shed 5 bases and J 4 bases; nucleotides not matched to a gene: 2. CDR3 length: 12 amino acids. The germline CDR1 and CDR2 sequences are KGHSH and LQKENI. The CDR3 bases are TGTGCCAGCTCAGTACAGGGGTACGAGCAGTACTTC. Translated, it gives CASSVQGYEQYF.

Comment on this clone: This sample includes further DNA sequences coding for the same CDR3. The rearrangement uses TRBV3-1 (or the pseudogene TRBV3-2) and TRBJ1-6; 9 nucleotides line up with TRBD1. This CDR3 has 14 residues. Losses at the gene ends were 3 bases for V and 10 bases for J; bases not matched to a gene: 4. CDR1 and CDR2 from the germline V gene are LGHDT and YNNKEL (reference sequence). The CDR3 DNA follows: TGTGCCAGCAGCCAGGGACAGGGTGACTCACCCCTCCACTTT. Its protein product is CASSQGQGDSPLHF.

This chain connects TRBV7-9 to TRBJ2-7; D gene uncertain. Germline V gene sequence: CDR1 SEHNR, CDR2 FQNEAQ (reference sequence). The CDR3 runs 11 residues. V gave up 4 bases and J gave up 3 bases, with 4 bases separating them. CDR3 amino acids: CASSSNYEQYF. DNA of the CDR3: TGTGCCAGCAGCTCTAACTACGAGCAGTACTTC.

This clone was counted only a few times. The junction does not match germline at one end; this may be a read error. The V call is TRBV6-7, the J call TRBJ2-7; the D is unclear. TRBV6-7 is given ORF status, its function remaining uncertain. CDR3 size: 15 residues. This CDR3 is CASSYSTASRPIRVF. The CDR3 nucleotides are TGTGCCAGCAGTTACTCGACCGCCAGTAGGCCCATTAGGGTCTTC.

The chain joins TRBV7-3 to TRBJ2-3; 10 nucleotides agree with TRBD2. Trimming took 5 bases from V and 5 from J; bases not matched to a gene: 7. The CDR3 runs 15 residues. CDR1 SGHTA and CDR2 FQGTGA come from the germline V gene. The CDR3 loop reads CASSQSGGAEDTQYF. CDR3 bases: TGTGCCAGCAGCCAAAGCGGGGGGGCTGAAGATACGCAGTATTTT.

This chain joins TRBV3-1 (or the pseudogene TRBV3-2) and TRBJ2-7; no clear D. Trimming pared 2 bases from V and 0 bases from J, leaving 8 bases between. The germline gives CDR1 LGHDT, CDR2 YNNKEL (reference sequence). The CDR3 extends over 14 amino acids. The CDR3 protein is CASSQMSGSYEQYF. CDR3 nucleotides: TGTGCCAGCAGCCAAATGAGTGGCTCCTACGAGCAGTACTTC.